Following are 2 T cell receptor beta chains from one sample sequenced in a study of blood T cell repertoires in COVID-19 (TCRdb year 2020). Library prep was done by the immunoSEQ multiplex PCR assay. Imported from immuneACCESS, the table was reduced by TCRdb to in-frame sequences with V and J called. These copies leave out some clones; in studies compared against another copy, an unresolved V gene accounts for under half, and the cause of the remainder is not known. The sample data list about 140,000 clones, and 65% to 80% of these were observed just once. In total, the top ten clones hold 13% of the sample. The material sequenced was peripheral blood. The source of these receptors is an older man with acute or convalescent COVID-19.

The chain has TRBV2 and TRBJ2-1; 9 positions agree with TRBD1. V dropped 11 bases and J dropped 6; count of bases not matched to a gene: 2. The CDR3 totals 11 residues. Germline V gene data show CDR1 as SNHLY and CDR2 as FYNNEI. The CDR3 region has the DNA TGTGCCGGGGGACAGGGCAATGAGCAGTTCTTC. As protein: CAGGQGNEQFF. Filled out from reference TRBV2 and TRBJ2-1, the complete variable domain reads EPEVTQTPSHQVTQMGQEVILRCVPISNHLYFYWYRQILGQKVEFLVSFYNNEISEKSEIFDDQFSVERPDGSNFTLKIRSTKLEDSAMYFCAGGQGNEQFFGPGTRLTVL.

This sequence joins TRBV3-1 (or the pseudogene TRBV3-2) and TRBJ2-2; 7 bases align to TRBD2. After removal of 2 bases from V and 1 base from J, the junction contained 4 bases not matched to a gene. This CDR3 has 16 residues. The germline V gene has CDR1 LGHDT and CDR2 YNNKEL (reference sequence). DNA of the CDR3: TGTGCCAGCAGCCAATTTTGGGGGGGGAACACCGGGGAGCTGTTTTTT. Residues: CASSQFWGGNTGELFF.